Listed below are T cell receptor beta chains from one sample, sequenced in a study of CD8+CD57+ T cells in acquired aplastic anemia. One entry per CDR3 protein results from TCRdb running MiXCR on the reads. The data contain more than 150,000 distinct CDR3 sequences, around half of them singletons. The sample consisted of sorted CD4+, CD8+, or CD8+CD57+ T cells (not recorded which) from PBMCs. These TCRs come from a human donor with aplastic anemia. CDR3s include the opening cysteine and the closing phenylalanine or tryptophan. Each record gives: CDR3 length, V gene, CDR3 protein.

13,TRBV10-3,CASVRDINYGYTF
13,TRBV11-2,CASSLGPGVVAFF
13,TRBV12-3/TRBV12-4,CASSATRPRPLHF
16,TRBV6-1,CASSEREQGEFYEQYF
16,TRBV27,CASSSNLRGPDYGYTF
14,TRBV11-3,CASSTGRADSPLHF
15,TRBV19,CASTPSRGRFNEQFF
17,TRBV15,CATSRDKGGGRINGYTF
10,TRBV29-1,CSLRQGTQYF
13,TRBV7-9,CASSLGQGNTIYF
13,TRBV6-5,CASSYKGIYGYTF
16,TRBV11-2,CASSLRAGQGVSGYTF
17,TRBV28,CASTPVLGKGPPDTRYF
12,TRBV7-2,CASSQVGPEAFF
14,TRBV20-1,CSAWPDGGTDTRYF
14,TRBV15,CATSRAGGPMGQYF
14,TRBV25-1,CASSESRGAYGYTF
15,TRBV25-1,CASLPTGGLYNEQFF
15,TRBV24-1,CATSPRGGGYNEQFF
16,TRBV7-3,CASSSGLAGAADTQYF
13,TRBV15,CATSLRGAYEQYF
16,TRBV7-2,CASSLEPDNYSNEQYF
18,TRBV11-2,CASSPPPRGPGVTEPQHF
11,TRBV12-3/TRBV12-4,CASDSGNTIYF
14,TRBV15,CATSRDQSGTEAFF
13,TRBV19,CASSDRGLWGYTF
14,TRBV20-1,CSASVGGGLSIQYF
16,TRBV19,CASSIFGQAYYSPLHF
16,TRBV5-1,CASSPPGLATYNEQFF
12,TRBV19,CASSFRDGEQFF
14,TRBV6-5,CASSQGGAREKLFF
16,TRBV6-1,CASSEWTGMGYNEQFF
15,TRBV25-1,CASSELGTGNSLLHF
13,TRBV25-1,CASSRAGDYEQYF
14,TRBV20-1,CSATGHDTSSGYTF
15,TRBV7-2,CASSLVAATNEKLFF
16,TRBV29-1,CSVAGLIGYRTYEQYF
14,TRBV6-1,CASRPQGNTGELFF
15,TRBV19,CASSIRGRAYNEQFF
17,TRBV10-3,CAISGSYRGTLYNEQFF
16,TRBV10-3,CAISDPTTGQNTEAFF
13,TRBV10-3,CASSRSSVPEQFF
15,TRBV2,CASSERVESNQPQHF
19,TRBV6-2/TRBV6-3,CASSYSIPGRGVSNQPQHF
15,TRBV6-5,CASSYADRGSSPLHF
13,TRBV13,CASTARGDYEQYF
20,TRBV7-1,CASSSQGLAGGPGNTGELFF
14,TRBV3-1,CASSQLVDGSMQFF
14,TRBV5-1,CASSMGQGEETQYF
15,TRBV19,CASSIGGASTGELLF
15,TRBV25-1,CASSEALAGYNEQLF
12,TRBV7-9,CVSSFAGYEQYF
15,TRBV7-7,CASSLSQGDTDTQYF
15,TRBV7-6,CASRVLGVGTGELFF
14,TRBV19,CAGSITDPNYGHTF
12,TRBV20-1,CSAVGQGYGYTF
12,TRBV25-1,CASRKTGGGYTF
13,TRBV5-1,CASSPTDRGHMYF
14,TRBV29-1,CSAGTSGIYNEQFF
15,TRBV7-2,CASTLGGSGANVLTF